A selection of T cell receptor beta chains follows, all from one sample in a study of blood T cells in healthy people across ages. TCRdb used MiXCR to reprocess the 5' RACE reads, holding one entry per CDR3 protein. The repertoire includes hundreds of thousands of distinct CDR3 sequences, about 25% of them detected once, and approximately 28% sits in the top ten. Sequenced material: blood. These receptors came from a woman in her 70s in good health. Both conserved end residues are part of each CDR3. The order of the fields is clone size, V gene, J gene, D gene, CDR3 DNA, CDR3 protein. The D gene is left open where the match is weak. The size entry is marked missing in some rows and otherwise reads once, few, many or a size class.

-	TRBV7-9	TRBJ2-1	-	TGTGCCAGCAGCTTAGCGCCTGAGCAGTTCTTC	CASSLAPEQFF
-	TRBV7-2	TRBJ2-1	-	TGTGCCAGCAGCCAAGGGGCAAGCTCCTACAATGAGCAGTTCTTC	CASSQGASSYNEQFF
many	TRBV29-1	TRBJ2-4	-	TGCAGCGTTGAATTCCCTGACATTCAGTACTTC	CSVEFPDIQYF
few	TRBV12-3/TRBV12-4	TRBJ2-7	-	TGTGCCAGCAGTTCCCGGGACTACGAGCAGTACTTC	CASSSRDYEQYF
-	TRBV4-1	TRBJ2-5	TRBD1	TGCGCCAGCAGCCATCCATTCGGAGACAGGGCTCGTTCGGGGACCCAGTACTTC	CASSHPFGDRARSGTQYF
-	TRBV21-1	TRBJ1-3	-	TGTGCCAGCAGCAAGAGGAGTTTCTCTGGAAACACCATATATTTT	CASSKRSFSGNTIYF
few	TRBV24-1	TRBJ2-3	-	TGTGCCACCAGTGATGTTGGCTCACCGGGCACAGATACGCAGTATTTT	CATSDVGSPGTDTQYF
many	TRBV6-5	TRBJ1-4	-	TGTGCCAGCAGTAACCCCGCAGTTAATGAAAAACTGTTTTTT	CASSNPAVNEKLFF
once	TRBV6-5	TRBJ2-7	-	TGTGCCAGCAGTTACAGTTTTAGCTCCTACGAGCAGTACTTC	CASSYSFSSYEQYF
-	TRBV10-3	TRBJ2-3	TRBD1	TGTGCCATCAGTCCGGGACAGGGATCAGATACGCAGTATTTT	CAISPGQGSDTQYF
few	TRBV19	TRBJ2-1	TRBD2	TGTGCCAGTAGTATACGGGCCCCCCCCAGGAGCGGGAGCCTTGGTGAGCAGTTCTTC	CASSIRAPPRSGSLGEQFF
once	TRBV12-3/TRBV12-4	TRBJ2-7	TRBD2	TGTGCCAGCAGTTTCCCCGGGACTAGTAGTGAGCAGTACTTC	CASSFPGTSSEQYF
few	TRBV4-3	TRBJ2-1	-	TGCGCCAGCAGCCAGGACAGCGTCCGGTACAATGAGCAGTTCTTC	CASSQDSVRYNEQFF
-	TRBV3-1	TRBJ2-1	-	TGTGCCAGCAGCCGGCAGACCTACAATGAGCAGTTCTTC	CASSRQTYNEQFF
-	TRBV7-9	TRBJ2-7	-	TGTGCCAGCAGCGGGGCCGAGCAGTACTTC	CASSGAEQYF
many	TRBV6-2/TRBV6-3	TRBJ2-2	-	TGTGCCAGCAGTTACTACGCGAACACCGGGGAGCTGTTTTTT	CASSYYANTGELFF
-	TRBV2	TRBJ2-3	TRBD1	TGTGCCTCAAAGGACAGGGGGGCGCAGTATTTT	CASKDRGAQYF
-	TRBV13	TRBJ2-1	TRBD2	TGTGCCAGCAGCTATAGATCGGGACTAGTAGGGTATGAGCAGTTCTTC	CASSYRSGLVGYEQFF
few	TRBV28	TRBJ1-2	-	TGTGCCAGCGGGATCAGGAGCCTTAACTATGGCTACACCTTC	CASGIRSLNYGYTF
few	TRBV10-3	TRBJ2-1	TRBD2	TGTGCCATCAGGTTAGGACTAGCGAGCTACAATGAGCAGTTCTTC	CAIRLGLASYNEQFF
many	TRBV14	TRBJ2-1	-	TGTGCCAGCAGCCAAGGGCAGGCCCTAAGGCCGCAGTTCTTC	CASSQGQALRPQFF
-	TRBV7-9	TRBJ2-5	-	TGTGCCAGCAGCTTAATAGCACAGCAAGAGACCCAGTACTTC	CASSLIAQQETQYF
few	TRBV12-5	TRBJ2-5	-	TGTGCTAGTGGTTTGGCCACAGGACAAGAGACCCAGTACTTC	CASGLATGQETQYF
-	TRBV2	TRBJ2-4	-	TGTGCCAGCAGTGGAGACTCAGCCAAAAACATTCAGTACTTC	CASSGDSAKNIQYF
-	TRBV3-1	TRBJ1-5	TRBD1	TGTGCCAGCAGCGACAGGGATCAGCCCCAGCATTTT	CASSDRDQPQHF
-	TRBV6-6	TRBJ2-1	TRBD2	TGTGCCAGCACTGGCGGGAGGGCCGAGGAGCAGTTCTTC	CASTGGRAEEQFF
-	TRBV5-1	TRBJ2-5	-	TGCGCCAGCAGCTTGACAGGTCCGCGAGGCGAACAGCAGTACTTC	CASSLTGPRGEQQYF
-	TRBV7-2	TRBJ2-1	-	TGTGCCAGCAGCTTAAGTGGGAAGAACCATTACAATGAGCAGTTCTTC	CASSLSGKNHYNEQFF
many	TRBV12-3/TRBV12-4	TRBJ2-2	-	TGTGCCAGCAGAGGGGGGACAAGTACCGGGGAGCTGTTTTTT	CASRGGTSTGELFF
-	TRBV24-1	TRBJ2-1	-	TGTGCCACCAGTGAAGTAAAGCTGGGGGATGAGCAGTTCTTC	CATSEVKLGDEQFF
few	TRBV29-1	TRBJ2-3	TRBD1	TGCAGCGCCCGGACAGGGGAACATAGCACAGATACGCAGTATTTT	CSARTGEHSTDTQYF
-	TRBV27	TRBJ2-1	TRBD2	TGTGCCAGCAGTTTACTAGCGGCGCCTTACAATGAGCAGTTCTTC	CASSLLAAPYNEQFF